Only a few counts were recorded for the clone carrying this T cell receptor (beta chain). Its matching antigen is unknown. TCRdb called the RT-PCR reads again in MiXCR, with one record for every CDR3 protein. The sample has approximately 500,000 distinct CDR3 sequences, 13% seen once. This sample was included in a study of response to subunit inactivated influenza vaccine. Whole-study results and caveats: Authors suggested each seasonal flu vaccination may recruit only limited numbers of new T cells.

In germline, CDR1 is SGHTA, CDR2 FQGNSA. The V end was cut by 2 bases, the J end by 3 bases, with 11 bases between. This CDR3 region has 14 residues. The V gene is TRBV7-2, the J gene TRBJ2-7, with no clear D. Sequences were derived from PBMCs from blood, sampled about 40 days after vaccination. This clonotype originated in a man aged 50 to 60 who received an inactivated influenza vaccine. The CDR3: CASSLPSQYYEQYF. CDR3 nucleotides: TGTGCCAGCAGCTTACCCAGTCAATACTACGAGCAGTACTTC.